The 25 T cell receptor beta chains presented below share a single source sample, sequenced in a study of blood T cells in healthy people across ages. For the second PCR, which ran for roughly 6 to 12 cycles, a sample-barcoded 5' primer and a J-beta primer mix were used. TCRdb re-called the 5' RACE reads with MiXCR, one entry per CDR3 protein. Altogether hundreds of thousands of distinct CDR3 sequences are present, approximately 40% being singletons, with the ten largest covering 30%. Sequencing used blood. Receptor source: a man older than 75 in good health.

The V call is TRBV5-5, the J call TRBJ2-5, with 10 bases fitting TRBD2. Looked up from germline, CDR1 is SGHKS and CDR2 is YYEKEE (reference sequence). The length of the CDR3 is 16 residues. J gave up 2 bases and V 4 bases, and 8 bases lay outside the gene matches. CDR3 sequence reads: CASSGALAGVQETQYF. CDR3 DNA sequence: TGTGCCAGCAGCGGAGCCCTAGCGGGGGTACAAGAGACCCAGTACTTC.

Details on this clonotype: The junction differs from germline at one of its ends, possibly a read error. The chain uses TRBV3-1 and TRBJ1-6, with 9 bases fitting TRBD1. The CDR3 runs to 16 residues. The germline V gene encodes CDR1 LGHDT and CDR2 YNNKEL (reference sequence). The CDR3 DNA reads as TGTGCCAGCAGCCAAAGAACAGGGGGCATCTCTTCATCCCTCCACTTT. Translated: CASSQRTGGISSSLHF.

Concerning this clonotype itself: A single base separates this from a much larger clone, so it may be a read error. The chain couples TRBV20-1 to TRBJ2-5; D gene unclear. Per the germline V gene, CDR1 is DFQATT and CDR2 is SNEGSKA (reference sequence). The CDR3 is 12 amino acids. The CDR3 nucleotides are TGCAGCGGCAGGCGGAACCAAGAGACCCAGTACTTC. Its translation is CSGRRNQETQYF.

This clonotype was seen more than once but under ten times. V gene TRBV9 combines with J gene TRBJ2-7; possibly TRBD1 for D (7 bases). This CDR3 is built from 13 residues. The germline V gene encodes CDR1 SGDLS and CDR2 YYNGEE. The V gene lost 4 bases and the J gene lost 6 bases, with 14 bases spanning the gap. The CDR3 loop is CASSTHRGGEQYF. The CDR3 region has the DNA TGTGCCAGCAGCACACACAGGGGAGGCGAGCAGTACTTC.

The V gene is TRBV6-5, the J gene TRBJ2-7; TRBD2 aligns across 11 bases. The germline V gene encodes CDR1 MNHEY and CDR2 SVGAGI. Trimming removed 0 bases from V and 0 bases from J; junction bases left unmatched: 7. CDR3 length: 18 amino acids. CDR3 coding DNA: TGTGCCAGCAGTTACTCGATCGCACTAGCGGGAGACTCCTACGAGCAGTACTTC. This encodes CASSYSIALAGDSYEQYF.

The rearrangement joins TRBV12-3 or TRBV12-4 to TRBJ2-7; 10 bases are a match to TRBD1. The junction had 6 bases not matched to a gene; V was cut back by 7 bases and J by 6 bases. The CDR3 contains 13 residues. The chain's CDR3 is CASNDRGLSEQYF. In nucleotides, the CDR3 is TGTGCCAGCAACGACAGGGGGCTTAGCGAGCAGTACTTC.

As concerns this clonotype: One end of the junction does not line up with germline, which may come from a read error. The chain combines TRBV12-3 or TRBV12-4 with TRBJ2-7; D possibly uses TRBD1 or TRBD2 (6 bases each). The CDR3 loop spans 15 amino acids. The CDR3 loop is CANSLALRGVREQYF. CDR3 sequence (DNA): TGTGCCAACAGTTTAGCGCTAAGGGGGGTTAGGGAGCAGTACTTC.

This clonotype was observed a handful of times. The rearrangement uses TRBV14 and TRBJ2-5; D might be TRBD1 (8 bases). Trimming removed 4 bases from V and 4 bases from J, with 16 bases in between. The CDR3 covers 15 residues. Looked up from germline, CDR1 is SGHDN and CDR2 is FVKESK. The CDR3 protein is CASSPRSGTGETQYF. CDR3 DNA: TGTGCCAGCAGCCCGAGGAGCGGGACAGGAGAGACCCAGTACTTC.

This clonotype showed up just a few times. J is TRBJ2-4 and V is TRBV7-9, with D possibly matching TRBD2 (5 bases). The J call may be faulty, since TRBJ2-5 better matches the DNA end. Germline V lookup: CDR1 SEHNR, CDR2 FQNEAQ (reference sequence). There are 15 residues in the CDR3. CDR3: CASRVGVFSQETQYF. DNA of the CDR3: TGTGCCAGCAGGGTCGGGGTGTTCTCACAAGAGACCCAGTACTTC.

V and J are TRBV6-1 and TRBJ2-3, with D perhaps TRBD1 (6 bases). Trimming stripped 0 bases from V and 8 bases from J, with 33 bases between. This CDR3 comprises 21 residues. Germline loops: CDR1 MNHNS, CDR2 SASEGT. The DNA of the CDR3 is TGTGCCAGCAGTGAAGCGCGGCTTCAAGGGGCTTTCCGGACCTCCAGGGGTACGCAGTATTTT. Its protein is CASSEARLQGAFRTSRGTQYF.

The chain links TRBV20-1 to TRBJ1-2; a possible D gene is TRBD1 (6 bases). V was pared by 4 bases and J by 3 bases, with 18 bases between. Germline lookup yields CDR1 DFQATT and CDR2 SNEGSKA (reference sequence). This CDR3 has 15 amino acids. CDR3: CSAIQTGSKDYGYTF. Written as DNA, the CDR3 is TGCAGTGCTATTCAGACAGGCTCTAAGGACTATGGCTACACCTTC.

This clonotype appeared many times. The chain is built from TRBV4-2 and TRBJ2-1; D tentatively fits TRBD1 or TRBD2 (6 bases each). Germline lookup yields CDR1 LGHNA and CDR2 YNFKEQ. The CDR3 contains 15 residues. With 0 bases removed from V and 2 bases from J, the gap between germline ends came to 8 bases. The CDR3 is CASSQDGGAYNEQFF. The CDR3 bases are TGTGCCAGCAGCCAAGACGGGGGCGCCTACAATGAGCAGTTCTTC.

This clonotype showed up just once. This rearrangement joins TRBV6-1 to TRBJ2-1, with a weak D call TRBD1 (5 bases). The CDR3 consists of 15 residues. Germline V CDR1 and CDR2: MNHNS, SASEGT. V lost 6 bases, J lost 8 bases, and 20 bases lay in between. The CDR3 sequence is CASRGIQGIEHEQFF. The CDR3 nucleotides read TGTGCCAGCAGGGGCATCCAGGGTATTGAGCATGAGCAGTTCTTC.

V gene TRBV6-5 combines with J gene TRBJ1-6; tentatively, D is TRBD1 (6 bases). The CDR3 loop spans 16 amino acids. The V gene lost 0 bases and the J gene lost 7 bases, with 13 bases spanning the gap. CDR1 and CDR2 from the germline V gene are MNHEY and SVGAGI. CDR3 DNA: TGTGCCAGCAGTTACTCCGGGACAAGGAAGAATTCACCCCTCCACTTT. It specifies CASSYSGTRKNSPLHF.

This clonotype was observed at least ten times. The chain combines TRBV20-1 with TRBJ1-2; TRBD1 matches 8 bases. Looked up from germline, CDR1 is DFQATT and CDR2 is SNEGSKA (reference sequence). The CDR3 sequence is 14 residues long. V shed 0 bases, J shed 4 bases, and the junction held 4 bases outside the gene matches. The CDR3 reads CSARDRGLFYGYTF. As DNA, the CDR3 is TGCAGTGCTAGAGACAGGGGGCTTTTCTATGGCTACACCTTC.

The rearrangement joins TRBV6-2 or TRBV6-3 to TRBJ2-1, with D uncertain. TRBJ2-7 matches the DNA end more closely, so the J call is doubtful. This CDR3 has 16 residues. In germline, CDR1 is MNHEY, CDR2 SVGEGT. The CDR3 DNA follows: TGTGCCAGTATGACAAAACAGCCAAGCTCCTACAATGAGCAGTACTTC. Translating gives CASMTKQPSSYNEQYF.

This clonotype was detected ten times or more. The chain is built from TRBV25-1 and TRBJ2-3; 10 bases map to TRBD2. The length of the CDR3 is 12 residues. Germline V gene sequence: CDR1 MGHDK, CDR2 SYGVNS. V lost 10 bases and J lost 6; bases outside the gene matches: 4. CDR3: CATRTSGDTQYF. The CDR3 region has the DNA TGTGCCACCCGGACTAGCGGTGATACGCAGTATTTT.

This clonotype has more than one count but fewer than ten. The chain links TRBV6-2 or TRBV6-3 to TRBJ2-7; D uncertain. The germline V and J ends were trimmed by 2 bases and 2 bases, with 13 bases remaining between them. Germline CDR1 MNHEY, CDR2 SVGEGT. This CDR3 is built from 15 residues. The CDR3 DNA sequence: TGTGCCAGCAGTTACCCGCTTGGCTCGACCTACGAGCAGTACTTC. Translated, it gives CASSYPLGSTYEQYF.

The sample holds many counts of this clonotype. The chain carries TRBV7-2 and TRBJ2-1; D is unclear. Germline CDR1 is SGHTA and CDR2 is FQGNSA. CDR3 length equals 14 residues. Trimming pared 3 bases from V and 3 bases from J, leaving 9 bases between. CDR3 sequence (DNA): TGTGCCAGCAGCTTGACGGATAGCTACAATGAGCAGTTCTTC. Translation gives CASSLTDSYNEQFF. The full variable domain, its missing parts supplied by reference TRBV7-2 and TRBJ2-1, is GAGVSQSPSNKVTEKGKDVELRCDPISGHTALYWYRQSLGQGLEFLIYFQGNSAPDKSGLPSDRFSAERTGGSVSTLTIQRTQQEDSAVYLCASSLTDSYNEQFFGPGTRLTVL.

This chain connects TRBV30 to TRBJ2-1; 7 bases agree with TRBD2. CDR3 length equals 14 residues. Germline lookup yields CDR1 GTSNPN and CDR2 SVGIG (reference sequence). Losses at the gene ends were 3 bases for V and 7 bases for J; bases not matched to a gene: 9. The CDR3 DNA reads TGTGCCTGGAGCGCTGGGACTATGGGTAATGAGCAGTTCTTC. Translating it yields CAWSAGTMGNEQFF.

The chain links TRBV27 to TRBJ2-3; D is undetermined. Trimming stripped 7 bases from V and 3 bases from J, with 17 bases between. The length of the CDR3 is 15 residues. Per germline, CDR1 MNHEY and CDR2 SMNVEV (reference sequence). The CDR3 is CASTPLTEKTDTQYF. The CDR3 DNA follows: TGTGCCAGCACCCCCCTCACTGAAAAGACAGATACGCAGTATTTT.

The rearrangement links TRBV29-1 to TRBJ2-1; D uncertain. CDR1 is SQVTM, CDR2 ANQGSEA, per germline. The CDR3 consists of 12 residues. V was cut by 3 bases and J by 6 bases, with 9 bases left in between. Here the CDR3 reads CSVEIAPNEQFF. CDR3 coding DNA: TGCAGCGTTGAGATAGCCCCCAATGAGCAGTTCTTC.

In this sample, this clonotype turned up a few times. V and J are TRBV7-2 and TRBJ2-3; D assignment may be TRBD1 or TRBD2 (5 bases each). The CDR3 runs to 14 residues. Trimming removed 2 bases from V and 6 bases from J, with 12 bases in between. Germline CDR1 SGHTA, CDR2 FQGNSA. CDR3 in amino acids: CASSLWGPGDTQYF. CDR3 bases: TGTGCCAGCAGCTTATGGGGCCCGGGGGATACGCAGTATTTT.

The table lists this clonotype with a few counts. V is TRBV30 and J is TRBJ1-4, with a weak D call TRBD1 (5 bases). Trimming removed 5 bases from V and 6 bases from J, with 13 bases in between. Per germline, CDR1 GTSNPN and CDR2 SVGIG (reference sequence). This CDR3 is built from 13 residues. The CDR3 is CAWGGDSDEKLFF. DNA for the CDR3: TGTGCCTGGGGAGGGGATTCGGATGAAAAACTGTTTTTT.

This clonotype has a handful of counts. The V call is TRBV7-2, the J call TRBJ2-3; D not certain. V was trimmed by 3 bases and J by 1 base, leaving 11 bases between them. CDR1 SGHTA and CDR2 FQGNSA come from the germline V gene. The CDR3 is 15 amino acids. CDR3 sequence (DNA): TGTGCCAGCAGCTTCGACCCTGCGGGCACAGATACGCAGTATTTT. Amino acids: CASSFDPAGTDTQYF.